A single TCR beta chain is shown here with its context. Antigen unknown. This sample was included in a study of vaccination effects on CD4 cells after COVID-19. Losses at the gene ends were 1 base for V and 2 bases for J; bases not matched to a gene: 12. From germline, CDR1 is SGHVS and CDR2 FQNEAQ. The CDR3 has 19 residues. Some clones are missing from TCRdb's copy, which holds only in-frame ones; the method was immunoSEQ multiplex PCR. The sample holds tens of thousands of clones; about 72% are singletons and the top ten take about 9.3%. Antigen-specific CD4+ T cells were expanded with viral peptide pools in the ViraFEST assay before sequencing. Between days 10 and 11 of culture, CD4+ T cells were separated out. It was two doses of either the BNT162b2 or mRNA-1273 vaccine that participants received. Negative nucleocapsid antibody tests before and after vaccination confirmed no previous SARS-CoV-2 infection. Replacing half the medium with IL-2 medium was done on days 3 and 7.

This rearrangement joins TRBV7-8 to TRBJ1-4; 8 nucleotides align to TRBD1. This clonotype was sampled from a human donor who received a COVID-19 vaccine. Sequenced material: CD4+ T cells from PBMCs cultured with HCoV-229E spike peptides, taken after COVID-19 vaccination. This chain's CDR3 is CASSLGLGRRDRTNEKLFF. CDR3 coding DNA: TGTGCCAGCAGCTTAGGGCTTGGTCGGCGGGACAGGACTAATGAAAAACTGTTTTTT.